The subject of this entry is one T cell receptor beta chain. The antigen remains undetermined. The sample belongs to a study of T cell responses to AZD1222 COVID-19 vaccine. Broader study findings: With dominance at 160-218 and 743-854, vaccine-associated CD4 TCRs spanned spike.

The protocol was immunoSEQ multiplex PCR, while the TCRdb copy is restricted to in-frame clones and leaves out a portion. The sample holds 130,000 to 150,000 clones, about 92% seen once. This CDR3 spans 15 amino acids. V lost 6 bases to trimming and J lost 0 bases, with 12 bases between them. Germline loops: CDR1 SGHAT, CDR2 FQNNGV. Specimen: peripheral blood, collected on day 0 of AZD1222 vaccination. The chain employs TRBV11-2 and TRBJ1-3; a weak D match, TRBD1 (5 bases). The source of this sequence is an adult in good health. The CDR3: CASSSTGSSGNTIYF. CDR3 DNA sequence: TGTGCCAGCAGTTCTACAGGAAGCTCTGGAAACACCATATATTTT.